These 13 T cell receptor beta chains came from one sample sequenced in a study of blood T cell repertoires in COVID-19. The repertoire was sequenced with immunoSEQ multiplex PCR; TCRdb's copy has only in-frame clones and lacks some. The sample includes hundreds of thousands of clones, just over 85% of them seen just once. Sequencing was carried out using PBMCs or T cells enriched from blood (not recorded which). The receptors derive from a man aged 18 to 30 who had recovered from COVID-19.

This clone has only one observation. V gene TRBV27 combines with J gene TRBJ2-7; D is perhaps TRBD1 (6 bases). V was cut by 5 bases and J by 5 bases, with 22 bases left in between. Germline values: CDR1 MNHEY, CDR2 SMNVEV (reference sequence). CDR3 length equals 16 residues. The CDR3 nucleotides read TGTGCCAGCAGTCCACGACAGGTTACAGGTATCCACGAGCAGTACTTC. Its protein is CASSPRQVTGIHEQYF.

The chain couples TRBV5-1 to TRBJ1-4; tentatively, D is TRBD1 (5 bases). The germline V and J ends were trimmed by 0 bases and 6 bases, with 18 bases remaining between them. The CDR3 is made up of 17 amino acids. Germline V CDR1 and CDR2: SGHRS, YFSETQ. The CDR3 DNA is TGCGCCAGCAGCTTGGGCGTCTCCCGGGGAGGGGATGAAAAACTGTTTTTT. This encodes CASSLGVSRGGDEKLFF.

This chain connects TRBV2 to TRBJ2-3; 10 nucleotides match TRBD2. The germline CDR1 and CDR2 sequences are SNHLY and FYNNEI. Germline trimming cut 5 bases from V and 6 bases from J; bases unmatched to any gene: 11. This CDR3 is built from 16 residues. For the CDR3, the DNA is TGTGCCAGCAGTCCACCCCCTAGCGGGGGTTCTGATACGCAGTATTTT. This encodes CASSPPPSGGSDTQYF.

This clone has only a few counts. The chain carries TRBV7-8 and TRBJ2-7; a weak D match, TRBD2 (5 bases). Between the trimmed V and J ends, which lost 1 base and 5 bases, there was a span of 15 bases. The CDR3 consists of 15 residues. From germline, CDR1 is SGHVS and CDR2 FQNEAQ. The CDR3 DNA reads TGTGCCAGCAGCTTAGTGGCGTGGGATAGCGACGAGCAGTACTTC. Translation: CASSLVAWDSDEQYF.

This clone was detected once. The chain links TRBV27 to TRBJ2-1, with TRBD2 matching 9 bases. V dropped 6 bases and J dropped 4; count of bases not matched to a gene: 7. Per germline, CDR1 MNHEY and CDR2 SMNVEV (reference sequence). This CDR3 has 15 amino acids. CDR3 protein: CASSSPGLAYNEQFF. CDR3 bases: TGTGCCAGCAGCAGTCCAGGACTAGCGTACAATGAGCAGTTCTTC.

The V gene is TRBV11-2, the J gene TRBJ2-7, with D possibly TRBD2 on 6 matching bases. V shed 5 bases and J shed 12 bases, with 17 bases lying between them. This CDR3 spans 12 amino acids. Germline assignment: CDR1 SGHAT and CDR2 FQNNGV. The CDR3 DNA sequence: TGTGCCAGCAGCGCCCGGCTGGGGGGACCGTACTTC. Its translation: CASSARLGGPYF.

The rearrangement uses TRBV4-1 and TRBJ2-1; 10 nucleotides line up with TRBD2. This CDR3 has 15 residues. With 1 base clipped from V and 9 bases from J, the junction kept 6 bases outside the gene matches. Germline V lookup: CDR1 MGHRA, CDR2 YSYEKL. CDR3 loop: CASSQVAGGPGEQFF. The CDR3 DNA follows: TGCGCCAGCAGCCAAGTAGCGGGAGGACCCGGTGAGCAGTTCTTC.

The V call is TRBV19, the J call TRBJ2-5; TRBD2 matches at 10 bases. The length of the CDR3 is 15 residues. Per the germline V gene, CDR1 is LNHDA and CDR2 is SQIVND (reference sequence). The J segment lost 2 bases and the V segment lost 4 bases, leaving 4 bases of the junction unmatched. CDR3 sequence (DNA): TGTGCCAGTAGTACTAGCGGGGGCATACAAGAGACCCAGTACTTC. This encodes CASSTSGGIQETQYF.

This rearrangement joins TRBV6-1 to TRBJ1-1, with 7 positions matching TRBD1. This CDR3 is built from 15 residues. V lost 1 base and J lost 0; bases outside the gene matches: 2. Germline CDR1 reads MNHNS; CDR2 reads SASEGT. The CDR3 bases are TGTGCCAGCAGTGAAGGGACAGGCCTGAACACTGAAGCTTTCTTT. Its protein is CASSEGTGLNTEAFF.

This clone showed up just once. The chain employs TRBV7-9 and TRBJ1-4, with D perhaps matching TRBD1 (6 bases). Germline V gives CDR1 SEHNR, CDR2 FQNEAQ (reference sequence). Trimming cost V 7 bases and J 3 bases, with 9 bases left between them. This CDR3 comprises 13 residues. The CDR3 loop reads CASTDRPNEKLFF. The CDR3 bases are TGTGCCAGCACCGACAGGCCTAATGAAAAACTGTTTTTT.

About this clone: Other DNA sequences from this sample encode an identical CDR3 as well. This sequence joins TRBV30 and TRBJ2-5; D might be TRBD2 (6 bases). CDR1 is GTSNPN, CDR2 SVGIG, per germline (reference sequence). CDR3 length equals 13 residues. Trimming removed 3 bases at V and 1 base at J, with 9 bases between. The CDR3 reads CAWSGGLQETQYF. CDR3 coding DNA: TGTGCCTGGAGCGGGGGACTCCAAGAGACCCAGTACTTC. Looking up the rest from reference TRBV30 and TRBJ2-5 gives the full variable domain: SQTIHQWPATLVQPVGSPLSLECTVEGTSNPNLYWYRQAAGRGLQLLFYSVGIGQISSEVPQNLSASRPQDRQFILSSKKLLLSDSGFYLCAWSGGLQETQYFGPGTRLLVL.

This clone was seen only a few times. V is TRBV15 and J is TRBJ1-2, with D possibly being TRBD1 (6 bases). Germline V gene lookup returns CDR1 LNHNV and CDR2 YYDKDF (reference sequence). Trimming removed 0 bases at V and 7 bases at J, with 15 bases between. The CDR3 is made up of 15 amino acids. The CDR3 nucleotides read TGTGCCACCAGCAGAGATGGGATTTCAGGGGTTGGCTACACCTTC. It translates to CATSRDGISGVGYTF.

In this sample, this clone turned up once. The J gene is TRBJ1-3, the V gene TRBV13; no firm D call. Trimming pared 1 base from V and 0 bases from J, leaving 7 bases between. This CDR3 is 15 amino acids long. Germline V gives CDR1 PRHDT, CDR2 FYEKMQ (reference sequence). CDR3 bases: TGTGCCAGCAGCTTAGTTCCCCGCTCTGGAAACACCATATATTTT. It translates to CASSLVPRSGNTIYF.